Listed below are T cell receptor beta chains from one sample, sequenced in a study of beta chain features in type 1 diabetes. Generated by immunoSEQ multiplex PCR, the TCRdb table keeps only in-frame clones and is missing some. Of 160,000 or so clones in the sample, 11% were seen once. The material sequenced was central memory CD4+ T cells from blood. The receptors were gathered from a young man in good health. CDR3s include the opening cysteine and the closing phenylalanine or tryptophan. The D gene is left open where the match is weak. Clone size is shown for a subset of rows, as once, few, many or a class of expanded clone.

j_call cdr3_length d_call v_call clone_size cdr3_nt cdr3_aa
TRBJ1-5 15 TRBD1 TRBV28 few TGTGCCAGCAGTTTGGGAGGGACAGTCGACCAGCCCCAGCATTTT CASSLGGTVDQPQHF
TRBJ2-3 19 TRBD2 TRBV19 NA TGTGCCAGTAGTACCGCCGGGACTAGCGGGAGTGGGTCCACAGATACGCAGTATTTT CASSTAGTSGSGSTDTQYF
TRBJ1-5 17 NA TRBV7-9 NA TGTGCCAGCAGCTCTGTGGCGGGGAAAGGAGGAAATCAGCCCCAGCATTTT CASSSVAGKGGNQPQHF
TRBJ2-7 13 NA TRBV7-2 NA TGTGCCAGCAGCCCATGGCGAGCCTACGAGCAGTACTTC CASSPWRAYEQYF
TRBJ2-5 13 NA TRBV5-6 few TGTGCCAGCAGCCTGCGTCCCCAAGAGACCCAGTACTTC CASSLRPQETQYF
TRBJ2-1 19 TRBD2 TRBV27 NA TGTGCCAGCAGTACTCATCTGCCGGGACTAGCGGGTTCGTACAATGAGCAGTTCTTC CASSTHLPGLAGSYNEQFF
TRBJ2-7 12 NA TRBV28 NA TGTGCCAGCAGTTTCGCCACAGGAGAGCAGTACTTC CASSFATGEQYF
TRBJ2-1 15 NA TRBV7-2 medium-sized TGTGCCAGCAGCGAGGTTGGGGCTTCCTACAATGAGCAGTTCTTC CASSEVGASYNEQFF
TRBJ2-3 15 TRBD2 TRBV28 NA TGTGCCAGCAGTTTGCAGGGACTAAGCACAGATACGCAGTATTTT CASSLQGLSTDTQYF
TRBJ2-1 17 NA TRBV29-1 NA TGCAGCGTTGAGGGCCCCCAACGGGCCCGGGCGAGCAATGAGCAGTTCTTC CSVEGPQRARASNEQFF
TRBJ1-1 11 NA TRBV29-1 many TGCAGCCTAACAGAGAACACTGAAGCTTTCTTT CSLTENTEAFF
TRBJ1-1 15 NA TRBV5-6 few TGTGCCAGCAGCTTGGTGAGGGCCCCTAGCACTGAAGCTTTCTTT CASSLVRAPSTEAFF
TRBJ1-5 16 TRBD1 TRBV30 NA TGTGCCTGGAGGCCAAGACAGGGGGGGAGCAATCAGCCCCAGCATTTT CAWRPRQGGSNQPQHF
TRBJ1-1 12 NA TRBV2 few TGTGCCAGCAGTGAAGAGGGCACTGAAGCTTTCTTT CASSEEGTEAFF
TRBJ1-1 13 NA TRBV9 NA TGTGCCAGCAGCGATGCAAGAACCACTGAAGCTTTCTTT CASSDARTTEAFF
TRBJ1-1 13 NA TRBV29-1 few TGCAGCGTTTCACAGGGTAGGGGCACTGAAGCTTTCTTT CSVSQGRGTEAFF
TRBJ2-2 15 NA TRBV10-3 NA TGTGCCATCAGTGAGTCCAGAGCGAACACCGGGGAGCTGTTTTTT CAISESRANTGELFF